The 30 T cell receptor beta chains given below trace back to one sample, sequenced in a study of control samples from healthy donors and cancer patients. Produced via immunoSEQ multiplex PCR; TCRdb's table is partial and in-frame only. The repertoire consists of 110,000 to 150,000 clones, with about nine tenths occurring once and the leading ten covering about 9%. The sequenced sample consisted of blood. These receptors were collected from a woman aged 25 to 39 in good health.

The chain joins TRBV20-1 to TRBJ1-4; D not resolved. The CDR3 runs 11 residues. CDR1 DFQATT and CDR2 SNEGSKA come from the germline V gene (reference sequence). Trimming left V 6 bases short and J 4 bases short, with 6 bases between. Here the CDR3 DNA reads TGCAGTGCAGGGCGTAATGAAAAACTGTTTTTT. Translation: CSAGRNEKLFF.

The chain recombines TRBV28 with TRBJ1-1; no clear D gene. V was pared by 5 bases and J by 3 bases, with 16 bases between. The length of the CDR3 is 15 residues. The germline V gene has CDR1 MDHEN and CDR2 SYDVKM. CDR3: CASSTSIQMDTEAFF. CDR3 DNA: TGTGCCAGCAGTACCTCGATCCAAATGGACACTGAAGCTTTCTTT.

The chain joins TRBV24-1 to TRBJ2-3; 9 bases are a match to TRBD1. The CDR3 has 16 amino acids. Germline CDR1 reads KGHDR; CDR2 reads SFDVKD. J was trimmed by 4 bases and V by 8 bases; bases with no gene match: 12. The CDR3 reads CATTNSGTGQADTQYF. DNA for the CDR3: TGTGCCACCACTAATTCCGGGACAGGGCAAGCAGATACGCAGTATTTT.

This clone was seen once. V is TRBV28 and J is TRBJ1-2; 10 bases fit TRBD1. The CDR3 consists of 15 residues. Germline lookup yields CDR1 MDHEN and CDR2 SYDVKM. The junction had 8 bases not matched to a gene; V was cut back by 3 bases and J by 7 bases. Here the CDR3 DNA reads TGTGCCAGCAGTTTGCCAGGACAGGGGGTATCTGGCTACACCTTC. Its protein is CASSLPGQGVSGYTF.

This chain uses TRBV6-2 or TRBV6-3 with TRBJ2-3; tentative D call: TRBD2 (6 bases). The CDR3 contains 14 residues. V was cut by 2 bases and J by 4 bases, with 10 bases left in between. The V gene's germline CDR1 is MNHEY and CDR2 SVGEGT. The CDR3: CASSYRLDPDTQYF. DNA of the CDR3: TGTGCCAGCAGTTACCGACTAGACCCAGATACGCAGTATTTT.

The chain employs TRBV6-5 and TRBJ1-3; D not certain. The V end was cut by 6 bases, the J end by 0 bases, with 12 bases between. CDR3 length: 15 amino acids. Germline values: CDR1 MNHEY, CDR2 SVGAGI. For the CDR3, the DNA is TGTGCCAGCAGATCACAGTTCTACTCTGGAAACACCATATATTTT. Residues: CASRSQFYSGNTIYF.

The CDR3, as DNA: TGTGCCAGCAGAGAGGGGTGGTCCGGGGCCAACGTCCTGACTTTC. Amino acid sequence: CASREGWSGANVLTF. The rearrangement links TRBV11-2 to TRBJ2-6; D is possibly TRBD1 or TRBD2 (5 bases each). The germline V gene encodes CDR1 SGHAT and CDR2 FQNNGV. V was shortened by 6 bases and J by 4 bases, with 13 bases between the two germline ends. There are 15 residues in the CDR3.

The V gene is TRBV5-6, the J gene TRBJ1-1; D may be TRBD1 (6 bases). The germline CDR1 and CDR2 sequences are SGHDT and YYEEEE. The CDR3 is made up of 14 amino acids. V lost 4 bases and J 0 bases, leaving 10 bases between the germline ends. CDR3 region: CASSRGQLNTEAFF. In nucleotides, the CDR3 is TGTGCCAGCAGCCGCGGACAGTTGAACACTGAAGCTTTCTTT. Looking up the rest from reference TRBV5-6 and TRBJ1-1 gives the full variable domain: DAGVTQSPTHLIKTRGQQVTLRCSPKSGHDTVSWYQQALGQGPQFIFQYYEEEERQRGNFPDRFSGHQFPNYSSELNVNALLLGDSALYLCASSRGQLNTEAFFGQGTRLTVV.

The chain has TRBV9 and TRBJ1-4, with a possible D match to TRBD1 (6 bases). Germline CDR1 and CDR2: SGDLS and YYNGEE. This CDR3 comprises 15 residues. V lost 3 bases to trimming and J lost 8 bases, with 17 bases between them. The CDR3: CASSEGTGFWEKLFF. CDR3 nucleotides: TGTGCCAGCAGCGAGGGAACAGGGTTTTGGGAAAAACTGTTTTTT.

This clone has a single count. V usage is TRBV4-2 and J usage is TRBJ1-6; D not resolved. Germline V lookup: CDR1 LGHNA, CDR2 YNFKEQ. The V gene lost 0 bases and the J gene lost 2 bases, with 11 bases spanning the gap. This CDR3 has 17 amino acids. The CDR3 DNA is TGTGCCAGCAGCCAAGATTTGAGGGTTACCTATAATTCACCCCTCCACTTT. Its translation is CASSQDLRVTYNSPLHF.

This clone occurred once. This rearrangement joins TRBV2 to TRBJ1-6; D possibly corresponds to TRBD1 (5 bases). V lost 6 bases and J lost 7, with 13 bases in between. Germline V lookup: CDR1 SNHLY, CDR2 FYNNEI. CDR3 size: 14 residues. The CDR3 sequence is CASRDMSINSPLHF. CDR3 bases: TGTGCCAGCAGGGACATGTCGATCAATTCACCCCTCCACTTT.

The CDR3 loop reads CASSHPGQWGAGYGYTF. The CDR3 DNA reads as TGTGCCAGCAGCCACCCCGGACAGTGGGGCGCTGGCTATGGCTACACCTTC. J is TRBJ1-2 and V is TRBV3-1 (or the pseudogene TRBV3-2), with a weak D call TRBD1 (6 bases). CDR3 size: 17 residues. Trimming removed 3 bases from V and 4 bases from J, with 21 bases in between. Germline values: CDR1 LGHDT, CDR2 YNNKEL (reference sequence).

V is TRBV5-1 and J is TRBJ2-2; 7 nucleotides align to TRBD2. This CDR3 is 15 amino acids long. With 0 bases clipped from V and 4 bases from J, the junction kept 3 bases outside the gene matches. The germline CDR1 and CDR2 sequences are SGHRS and YFSETQ. The CDR3 loop reads CASSLEGEGTGELFF. CDR3 nucleotide sequence: TGCGCCAGCAGCTTGGAAGGGGAGGGCACCGGGGAGCTGTTTTTT.

V usage is TRBV19 and J usage is TRBJ2-7; D may be TRBD2 (6 bases). Trimming took off 4 bases at V and 3 bases at J, with 13 bases between the two ends. Germline-derived CDR1 and CDR2 are LNHDA and SQIVND (reference sequence). CDR3 length: 14 residues. The CDR3 spells CASSKVLASYEQYF. CDR3 bases: TGTGCCAGTAGTAAGGTCCTAGCGAGCTACGAGCAGTACTTC.

The rearrangement uses TRBV5-4 and TRBJ2-1; 16 nucleotides align to TRBD2. CDR3 length: 16 amino acids. V lost 4 bases, J lost 4 bases, and 2 bases stayed unmatched. Germline CDR1 reads SGHNT; CDR2 reads YYREEE (reference sequence). CDR3 region: CASSGGLAGGYNEQFF. In DNA form, the CDR3 reads TGTGCCAGCAGCGGGGGACTAGCGGGAGGGTACAATGAGCAGTTCTTC.

The chain's CDR3 is CASSMGLANYGYTF. DNA for the CDR3: TGTGCCAGCAGTATGGGGCTCGCAAACTATGGCTACACCTTC. This rearrangement joins TRBV5-4 to TRBJ1-2; the D gene is possibly TRBD1 (5 bases). The CDR3 loop spans 14 amino acids. V lost 5 bases to trimming and J lost 2 bases, with 13 bases between them. Germline-derived CDR1 and CDR2 are SGHNT and YYREEE (reference sequence).

This clone is a singleton in its sample. J is TRBJ1-1 and V is TRBV12-3 or TRBV12-4, with D uncertain. There are 13 residues in the CDR3. Between the trimmed V and J ends, which lost 1 base and 5 bases, there was a span of 8 bases. The CDR3 bases are TGTGCCAGCAGTTTAGGAACGGGGACTGAAGCTTTCTTT. Amino acids: CASSLGTGTEAFF.

This chain joins TRBV4-1 and TRBJ2-1, with D possibly TRBD2 on 6 matching bases. The CDR3 contains 17 residues. V was trimmed by 5 bases and J by 5 bases, leaving 22 bases between them. Per the germline V gene, CDR1 is MGHRA and CDR2 is YSYEKL. The CDR3 region has the DNA TGCGCCAGCAGCGAAGGGGCGTTCGGGGGACCCAACAATGAGCAGTTCTTC. Its translation: CASSEGAFGGPNNEQFF.

The rearrangement links TRBV7-2 to TRBJ2-1; 11 bases match TRBD2. Germline CDR1 reads SGHTA; CDR2 reads FQGNSA. The CDR3 has 16 amino acids. The V gene end was trimmed by 5 bases and the J gene end by 4 bases; junction bases not matched to a gene: 7. In DNA form, the CDR3 reads TGTGCCAGCAGCCGTGCGGGGACTAGCGGATACAATGAGCAGTTCTTC. It specifies CASSRAGTSGYNEQFF.

This chain links TRBV4-2 with TRBJ2-7; D is unclear. Germline V gene data show CDR1 as LGHNA and CDR2 as YNFKEQ. Trimming removed 1 base at V and 1 base at J, with 8 bases between. The CDR3 loop spans 14 amino acids. CDR3 residues: CASSQGSQSYEQYF. The CDR3 bases are TGTGCCAGCAGCCAAGGATCACAGTCCTACGAGCAGTACTTC.

The V call is TRBV4-1, the J call TRBJ1-5; D gene ambiguous. The V and J ends lost 1 base and 4 bases respectively, with 8 bases between them. Germline V lookup: CDR1 MGHRA, CDR2 YSYEKL. The CDR3 covers 14 residues. The CDR3 region is CASSQVGINQPQHF. For the CDR3, the DNA is TGCGCCAGCAGCCAAGTCGGGATTAATCAGCCCCAGCATTTT.

The V gene is TRBV7-2, the J gene TRBJ1-1; D is unresolved. Trimming removed 0 bases at V and 3 bases at J, with 11 bases between. The CDR3 runs to 15 residues. Per the germline V gene, CDR1 is SGHTA and CDR2 is FQGNSA. The CDR3 nucleotides are TGTGCCAGCAGCTTAGCGATGGGATCGGACACTGAAGCTTTCTTT. Encoded protein: CASSLAMGSDTEAFF. Variable domain in full (rest from reference TRBV7-2 and TRBJ1-1): GAGVSQSPSNKVTEKGKDVELRCDPISGHTALYWYRQSLGQGLEFLIYFQGNSAPDKSGLPSDRFSAERTGGSVSTLTIQRTQQEDSAVYLCASSLAMGSDTEAFFGQGTRLTVV.

This chain connects TRBV5-6 to TRBJ2-4; 8 nucleotides align to TRBD2. Germline lookup yields CDR1 SGHDT and CDR2 YYEEEE. J gave up 6 bases and V 0 bases, and 2 bases lay outside the gene matches. The CDR3 is 14 residues long. This CDR3 is CASSLVSGINIQYF. CDR3 sequence (DNA): TGTGCCAGCAGCTTGGTTAGCGGGATAAACATTCAGTACTTC. Full variable domain (missing parts from reference TRBV5-6 and TRBJ2-4): DAGVTQSPTHLIKTRGQQVTLRCSPKSGHDTVSWYQQALGQGPQFIFQYYEEEERQRGNFPDRFSGHQFPNYSSELNVNALLLGDSALYLCASSLVSGINIQYFGAGTRLSVL.

This clone appeared a single time. This chain uses TRBV3-1 (or the pseudogene TRBV3-2) with TRBJ1-4; 8 nucleotides agree with TRBD1. Trimming at V came to 5 bases and at J to 8 bases, leaving 4 bases not matched to a gene. The CDR3 runs to 13 residues. Germline V gene data show CDR1 as LGHDT and CDR2 as YNNKEL (reference sequence). For the CDR3, the DNA is TGTGCCAGCAGCTACGGGACAGGAGAAAAACTGTTTTTT. Its translation is CASSYGTGEKLFF.

CDR3 in amino acids: CASSFRTGRNNSPLHF. Written as DNA, the CDR3 is TGCGCCAGCAGCTTCCGGACAGGGAGGAATAATTCACCCCTCCACTTT. The chain employs TRBV4-1 and TRBJ1-6, with 8 positions matching TRBD1. The CDR3 sequence is 16 residues long. The V gene's germline CDR1 is MGHRA and CDR2 YSYEKL. J gave up 5 bases and V 5 bases, and 8 bases lay outside the gene matches.

J is TRBJ2-5 and V is TRBV11-3; D gene uncertain. This CDR3 is built from 15 residues. V lost 0 bases and J 2 bases, leaving 10 bases between the germline ends. CDR1 and CDR2 from the germline V gene are SGHNT and YENEEA. The CDR3 loop reads CASSLDHSSQETQYF. CDR3 nucleotides: TGTGCCAGCAGCTTAGATCACTCAAGTCAAGAGACCCAGTACTTC.

This clone was picked up a small number of times. The chain uses TRBV6-6 and TRBJ1-1, with D unclear. Germline V CDR1 and CDR2: MNHNY, SVGAGI (reference sequence). The V and J ends lost 1 base and 1 base respectively, with 10 bases between them. This CDR3 is 15 amino acids long. CDR3 in DNA: TGTGCCAGCAGTTACTACGGCAGGCCGAACACTGAAGCTTTCTTT. It translates to CASSYYGRPNTEAFF.

The V and J genes are TRBV24-1 and TRBJ1-5, with a weak D call TRBD1 (6 bases). CDR1 is KGHDR and CDR2 is SFDVKD in the germline V gene. This CDR3 has 16 residues. V dropped 3 bases and J dropped 7 bases, with 18 bases sitting between them. CDR3 loop: CATSDGTHRAGQPQHF. In DNA, the CDR3 is TGTGCCACCAGTGATGGGACACACAGGGCGGGGCAGCCCCAGCATTTT.

About this clone itself: At one boundary the junction diverges from the germline segment, which might be a read error. The chain uses TRBV12-3 or TRBV12-4 and TRBJ2-7, with TRBD1 identical over 9 bases. The CDR3 consists of 11 residues. The CDR3 sequence is CASSLGQGAHF. The DNA for the CDR3 is TGTGCCAGCAGTTTGGGACAGGGAGCCCACTTC.

The rearrangement links TRBV11-3 to TRBJ1-2; TRBD1 agrees at 8 bases. Germline assignment: CDR1 SGHNT and CDR2 YENEEA. With 3 bases clipped from V and 1 base from J, the junction kept 10 bases outside the gene matches. CDR3 size: 17 residues. The CDR3 nucleotides are TGTGCCAGCAGCTTTAACGACAGGGGCCTCTTTAACTATGGCTACACCTTC. It yields the protein CASSFNDRGLFNYGYTF. Filled out from reference TRBV11-3 and TRBJ1-2, the complete variable domain reads EAGVVQSPRYKIIEKKQPVAFWCNPISGHNTLYWYLQNLGQGPELLIRYENEEAVDDSQLPKDRFSAERLKGVDSTLKIQPAELGDSAVYLCASSFNDRGLFNYGYTFGSGTRLTVV.